Each of the 11 T cell receptor beta chains below was sequenced from the same sample in a study of post-analysis software for immune sequencing data. Study outcomes and limitations: The five TRBV segments detected at higher frequency in patients than in controls included TRBV5-6, TRBV5-1 and TRBV20-1.

These TCRs' antigens remain unknown. Prepared libraries of TCR beta cDNA carried unique molecular identifiers. Via MiXCR, TCRdb re-called the PCR reads, giving one row per CDR3 protein. The table has about 820,000 distinct CDR3 sequences, around 53% seen once. Sample: blood. The receptors here all came from a girl aged 5 to 17 with multiple sclerosis.

V and J are TRBV27 and TRBJ2-5, with D unresolved. The J call may not be correct, given that the DNA end is closer to TRBJ2-7. Per the germline V gene, CDR1 is MNHEY and CDR2 is SMNVEV (reference sequence). The CDR3 extends over 13 amino acids. The CDR3 DNA sequence: TGTGCCAGCAGGGGCCTCGTGGGGTACGAGCAGTACTTC. Amino acids: CASRGLVGYEQYF.

About this clonotype itself: At one of its ends the junction is not consistent with the germline gene, which may arise from a read error. The chain carries TRBV6-1 and TRBJ2-3; D is undetermined. The CDR3 sequence is 15 residues long. Germline assignment: CDR1 MNHNS and CDR2 SASEGT. The CDR3 loop reads CTSSAPRVSTDTQYF. The CDR3 region has the DNA TGTACCAGCAGTGCCCCCAGAGTCTCAACAGATACGCAGTATTTT.

The chain uses TRBV15 and TRBJ1-5; D call uncertain. CDR3 length equals 15 residues. Per germline, CDR1 LNHNV and CDR2 YYDKDF (reference sequence). Trimming took off 4 bases at V and 6 bases at J, with 16 bases between the two ends. CDR3 bases: TGTGCCACCAGCACTTTCGACCCGGCGGGTCAGCCCCAGCATTTT. Protein: CATSTFDPAGQPQHF.

V is TRBV9 and J is TRBJ1-2; D is possibly TRBD1 (6 bases). Per the germline V gene, CDR1 is SGDLS and CDR2 is YYNGEE. Trimming left V 3 bases short and J 3 bases short, with 9 bases between. The CDR3 loop spans 13 amino acids. CDR3 sequence (DNA): TGTGCCAGCAGCGGACAGGCCCACTATGGCTACACCTTC. This encodes CASSGQAHYGYTF.

This clonotype was seen only a few times. Germline is not matched at one junction end, which may reflect a read error. V is TRBV7-6 and J is TRBJ1-2; 9 nucleotides align to TRBD1. Germline V CDR1 and CDR2: SGHVS, FNYEAQ. The CDR3 has 13 amino acids. CDR3 amino acids: CSSSLGQGYGYTF. CDR3 sequence (DNA): TGTTCCAGCAGTTTGGGACAGGGCTATGGCTACACCTTC.

The genes are TRBV7-9 and TRBJ2-1; 7 bases match TRBD2. Per the germline V gene, CDR1 is SEHNR and CDR2 is FQNEAQ (reference sequence). This CDR3 region has 16 residues. The V and J ends lost 3 bases and 8 bases, in that order; junction bases with no gene match: 13. The CDR3: CASSFGAGVSRDEQFF. For the CDR3, the DNA is TGTGCCAGCAGCTTTGGGGCGGGAGTAAGTAGAGATGAGCAGTTCTTC.

The chain carries TRBV4-1 and TRBJ2-5; 14 nucleotides match TRBD2. The germline V gene has CDR1 MGHRA and CDR2 YSYEKL. The CDR3 spans 16 residues. With V trimmed by 5 bases and J by 5 bases, 7 bases remained unmatched. The CDR3 DNA is TGCGCCAGCAGCGATGCCGGGACTAGCGGGGGTGAGACCCAGTACTTC. Translated: CASSDAGTSGGETQYF.

This chain uses TRBV6-1 with TRBJ2-3, with a possible D match to TRBD2 (5 bases). V was pared by 6 bases and J by 0 bases, with 13 bases between. Looked up from germline, CDR1 is MNHNS and CDR2 is SASEGT. The CDR3 is 15 residues long. The CDR3: CASRGVKYSTDTQYF. The CDR3 coding sequence is TGTGCCAGCAGGGGAGTGAAATATAGCACAGATACGCAGTATTTT.

The rearrangement uses TRBV5-1 and TRBJ2-1, with a weak D call TRBD2 (6 bases). Germline loops: CDR1 SGHRS, CDR2 YFSETQ. The CDR3 is 16 residues long. V lost 4 bases, J lost 6 bases, and 20 bases lay in between. CDR3 loop: CASSPLLADGGNEQFF. DNA for the CDR3: TGCGCCAGCAGCCCCCTTTTAGCGGACGGGGGCAATGAGCAGTTCTTC.

This clonotype has a single count. This chain connects TRBV29-1 to TRBJ2-7, with D perhaps TRBD2 (5 bases). The DNA end is a closer match to TRBJ2-5, so the J assignment may be wrong. The CDR3 is 13 residues long. Germline V lookup: CDR1 SQVTM, CDR2 ANQGSEA. CDR3 region: CSGRRARGETQYF. The CDR3 nucleotides read TGCAGCGGTCGGCGGGCCCGTGGGGAGACCCAGTACTTC.

In this sample, this clonotype turned up once. The chain links TRBV12-3 or TRBV12-4 to TRBJ1-6; a weak D match, TRBD1 (5 bases). The CDR3 totals 14 residues. V shed 5 bases and J shed 9 bases, with 14 bases lying between them. CDR3: CASSAIRGLSPLHF. The CDR3 DNA follows: TGTGCCAGCAGTGCTATAAGGGGACTTTCACCCCTCCACTTT.